These 18 T cell receptor beta chains were sequenced from one sample in a study of blood T cell repertoires in COVID-19 (dated by TCRdb to 2019 to 2021). Library prep was done by the immunoSEQ multiplex PCR assay. Entries here come from immuneACCESS through TCRdb and include only in-frame sequences with V and J called. Some clones fail to appear in such tables; in the studies checked, an unresolved V gene covers under half of the shortfall, and the cause of the remainder is unknown. The table for this sample lists 400,000 to 450,000 clones; around 90% of them were counted only once. 0.8% to 0.85% of the sample comes from the top ten. Sequenced sample: peripheral blood. The receptors shown here come from a man aged 18 to 30 with COVID-19, enrolled during active disease.

The chain couples TRBV11-2 to TRBJ1-1, with 11 bases fitting TRBD1. This CDR3 region has 16 residues. CDR1 SGHAT and CDR2 FQNNGV come from the germline V gene. V shed 6 bases, J shed 4 bases, and the junction held 10 bases outside the gene matches. The CDR3 spells CASRRTGGALGTEAFF. The CDR3 DNA is TGTGCCAGCAGACGGACAGGGGGCGCGTTGGGCACTGAAGCTTTCTTT.

The chain has TRBV7-8 and TRBJ2-1; 7 bases line up with TRBD2. CDR1 and CDR2 from the germline V gene are SGHVS and FQNEAQ. This CDR3 has 16 residues. Losses at the gene ends were 0 bases for V and 8 bases for J; bases not matched to a gene: 10. The CDR3 region is CASSLALIAGIDEQFF. The CDR3 bases are TGTGCCAGCAGCTTAGCGCTGATAGCGGGCATAGATGAGCAGTTCTTC.

This clone has only a few counts. The gene calls are TRBV3-1 (or the pseudogene TRBV3-2) and TRBJ1-5; no definite D call. Germline V gene lookup returns CDR1 LGHDT and CDR2 YNNKEL (reference sequence). The V gene lost 3 bases and the J gene lost 3 bases, with 6 bases spanning the gap. This CDR3 spans 13 amino acids. The CDR3 reads CASSQSLNQPQHF. The CDR3 DNA follows: TGTGCCAGCAGCCAGTCCCTCAATCAGCCCCAGCATTTT.

The sample holds a few counts of this clone. This chain joins TRBV2 and TRBJ1-4, with a tentative D call TRBD1 (6 bases). Germline loops: CDR1 SNHLY, CDR2 FYNNEI. V was cut by 1 base and J by 7 bases, with 13 bases left in between. CDR3 length: 15 residues. Here the CDR3 DNA reads TGTGCCAGCAGTGAAGAAGCAGGGGTTAGTGAAAAACTGTTTTTT. It codes for CASSEEAGVSEKLFF.

This chain connects TRBV3-1 (or the pseudogene TRBV3-2) to TRBJ2-6, with a weak D call TRBD1 (6 bases). V gave up 4 bases and J gave up 2 bases, with 9 bases separating them. The CDR3 sequence is 15 residues long. Germline-derived CDR1 and CDR2 are LGHDT and YNNKEL (reference sequence). The CDR3 region is CASSRRQAGANVLTF. The CDR3 DNA follows: TGTGCCAGCAGCCGCCGACAGGCTGGGGCCAACGTCCTGACTTTC.

V is TRBV3-1 (or the pseudogene TRBV3-2) and J is TRBJ1-6; weak D call: TRBD1 (6 bases). This CDR3 region has 15 residues. Germline values: CDR1 LGHDT, CDR2 YNNKEL (reference sequence). With 2 bases removed from V and 8 bases from J, the gap between germline ends came to 13 bases. Here the CDR3 reads CASSQLARGDSPLHF. The CDR3 DNA is TGTGCCAGCAGCCAATTGGCCAGGGGTGATTCACCCCTCCACTTT.

This CDR3 is CASSLTDPNTEAFF. The CDR3 bases are TGTGCCAGCAGTTTAACAGACCCGAACACTGAAGCTTTCTTT. V is TRBV28 and J is TRBJ1-1; no reliable D call. Germline assignment: CDR1 MDHEN and CDR2 SYDVKM. V shed 2 bases and J shed 1 base, with 8 bases lying between them. The CDR3 is 14 residues long.

The chain combines TRBV5-1 with TRBJ2-2; 9 bases are a match to TRBD1. The CDR3 totals 15 residues. In germline, CDR1 is SGHRS, CDR2 YFSETQ. Germline trimming cut 3 bases from V and 6 bases from J; bases unmatched to any gene: 6. The DNA for the CDR3 is TGCGCCAGCAGCTCGGGACAGGGAAGGTCCGGGGAGCTGTTTTTT. Its protein is CASSSGQGRSGELFF.

In its sample, this clone was seen once. The chain links TRBV3-1 (or the pseudogene TRBV3-2) to TRBJ2-2; 11 bases are a match to TRBD2. V was pared by 6 bases and J by 0 bases, with 6 bases of the junction left unmatched. Germline V lookup: CDR1 LGHDT, CDR2 YNNKEL (reference sequence). The CDR3 has 17 residues. The CDR3 DNA is TGTGCCAGCAGAACTAGCGGGGGATTAGCGAACACCGGGGAGCTGTTTTTT. It specifies CASRTSGGLANTGELFF.

The V and J genes are TRBV9 and TRBJ2-3; 11 nucleotides match TRBD2. The J segment lost 6 bases and the V segment lost 2 bases, leaving 11 bases of the junction unmatched. The germline gives CDR1 SGDLS, CDR2 YYNGEE. The CDR3 runs 17 residues. The CDR3 bases are TGTGCCAGCAGCGTCGATTTAGCGGGGGGGCATTCGGATACGCAGTATTTT. Its protein product is CASSVDLAGGHSDTQYF. Together with reference TRBV9 and TRBJ2-3, the CDR3 gives the full variable domain: DSGVTQTPKHLITATGQRVTLRCSPRSGDLSVYWYQQSLDQGLQFLIQYYNGEERAKGNILERFSAQQFPDLHSELNLSSLELGDSALYFCASSVDLAGGHSDTQYFGPGTRLTVL.

This chain connects TRBV5-5 to TRBJ2-5; TRBD2 matches at 9 bases. The trim removed 0 bases at V and 9 bases at J, leaving 15 bases unmatched. Germline V gene lookup returns CDR1 SGHKS and CDR2 YYEKEE (reference sequence). The CDR3 sequence is 17 residues long. CDR3 sequence reads: CASSLGHTRGAGGAQYF. CDR3 bases: TGTGCCAGCAGCTTGGGTCACACCAGGGGAGCGGGAGGTGCCCAGTACTTC. The full variable domain, with the rest looked up from reference TRBV5-5 and TRBJ2-5, is DAGVTQSPTHLIKTRGQQVTLRCSPISGHKSVSWYQQVLGQGPQFIFQYYEKEERGRGNFPDRFSARQFPNYSSELNVNALLLGDSALYLCASSLGHTRGAGGAQYFGPGTRLLVL.

Only one count was recorded for this clone. The chain joins TRBV6-5 to TRBJ2-3; D is ambiguous. The CDR3 spans 16 residues. Germline lookup yields CDR1 MNHEY and CDR2 SVGAGI. Trimming removed 0 bases at V and 5 bases at J, with 15 bases between. Here the CDR3 DNA reads TGTGCCAGCAGTTACTCGTCACGCTCAGGCCAAGATACGCAGTATTTT. Amino acid sequence: CASSYSSRSGQDTQYF.

The DNA of the CDR3 is TGCGCCAGCAGCCAGTCTCGGACAGGGACCTACGAGCAGTACTTC. Translating gives CASSQSRTGTYEQYF. The chain employs TRBV4-1 and TRBJ2-7, with 8 bases lining up with TRBD1. The CDR3 has 15 amino acids. V trimming: 3 bases; J trimming: 2 bases; junction bases outside the gene matches: 6. Germline CDR1 MGHRA, CDR2 YSYEKL.

This clone was detected once. The rearrangement links TRBV19 to TRBJ2-1, with D perhaps matching TRBD1 (5 bases). Germline values: CDR1 LNHDA, CDR2 SQIVND (reference sequence). The CDR3 loop spans 14 amino acids. V lost 10 bases, J lost 4 bases, and 17 bases lay in between. The CDR3 loop is CATLGDRRYNEQFF. The CDR3 DNA sequence: TGTGCCACCCTGGGCGACAGAAGATACAATGAGCAGTTCTTC. Drawing the rest from reference TRBV19 and TRBJ2-1, the complete variable domain is DGGITQSPKYLFRKEGQNVTLSCEQNLNHDAMYWYRQDPGQGLRLIYYSQIVNDFQKGDIAEGYSVSREKKESFPLTVTSAQKNPTAFYLCATLGDRRYNEQFFGPGTRLTVL.

This chain links TRBV15 with TRBJ1-6; 7 nucleotides line up with TRBD1. Germline loops: CDR1 LNHNV, CDR2 YYDKDF (reference sequence). The CDR3 covers 16 residues. V dropped 5 bases and J dropped 0; count of bases not matched to a gene: 4. CDR3 DNA: TGTGCCACCAGCGGCAGGGGGAGCTCCTATAATTCACCCCTCCACTTT. This sequence encodes CATSGRGSSYNSPLHF.

The chain links TRBV6-5 to TRBJ1-1; D is undetermined. The CDR3 runs to 12 residues. The germline gives CDR1 MNHEY, CDR2 SVGAGI. V lost 6 bases and J lost 11, with 16 bases in between. CDR3 residues: CASSRTGEPAFF. The DNA for the CDR3 is TGTGCCAGCAGCCGGACCGGGGAGCCGGCTTTCTTT.

The V and J genes are TRBV5-3 and TRBJ1-2, with 10 nucleotides matching TRBD1. TRBV5-3 is marked as an open reading frame, function uncertain. The CDR3 is 18 residues long. V gave up 4 bases and J gave up 4 bases; unmatched junction bases: 16. The CDR3 spells CARSLPGQGKSLFYGYTF. DNA of the CDR3: TGTGCCAGAAGCCTACCGGGACAGGGGAAGTCCTTATTCTATGGCTACACCTTC.

This rearrangement joins TRBV2 to TRBJ2-7, with 7 positions matching TRBD2. From germline, CDR1 is SNHLY and CDR2 FYNNEI. The CDR3 is made up of 12 amino acids. V dropped 7 bases and J dropped 3; count of bases not matched to a gene: 3. CDR3 in DNA: TGTGCCAGCAAGGAGCGGGACTACGAGCAGTACTTC. Its translation is CASKERDYEQYF. Supplemented by reference TRBV2 and TRBJ2-7, the full variable domain reads EPEVTQTPSHQVTQMGQEVILRCVPISNHLYFYWYRQILGQKVEFLVSFYNNEISEKSEIFDDQFSVERPDGSNFTLKIRSTKLEDSAMYFCASKERDYEQYFGPGTRLTVT.